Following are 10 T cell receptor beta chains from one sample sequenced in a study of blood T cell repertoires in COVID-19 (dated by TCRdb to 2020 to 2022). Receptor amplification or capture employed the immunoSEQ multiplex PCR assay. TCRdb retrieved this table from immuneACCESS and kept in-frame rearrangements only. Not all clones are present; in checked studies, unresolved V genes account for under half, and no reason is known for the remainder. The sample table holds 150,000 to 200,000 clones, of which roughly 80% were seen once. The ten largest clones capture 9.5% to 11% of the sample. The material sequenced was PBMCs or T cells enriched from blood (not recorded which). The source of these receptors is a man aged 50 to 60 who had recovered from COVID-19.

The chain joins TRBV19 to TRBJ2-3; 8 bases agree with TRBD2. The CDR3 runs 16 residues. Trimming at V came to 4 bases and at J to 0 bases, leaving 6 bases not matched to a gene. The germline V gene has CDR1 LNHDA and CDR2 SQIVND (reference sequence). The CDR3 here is CASSRSGGPSTDTQYF. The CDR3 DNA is TGTGCCAGTAGTAGAAGCGGGGGCCCTAGCACAGATACGCAGTATTTT.

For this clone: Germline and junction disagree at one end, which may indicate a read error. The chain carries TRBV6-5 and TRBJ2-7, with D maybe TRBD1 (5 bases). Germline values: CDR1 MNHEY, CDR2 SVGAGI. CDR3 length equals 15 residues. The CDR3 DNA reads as TGTACCAGCACGCCTTCCGGCAGGGCTGGGTACGAGCAGTACTTC. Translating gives CTSTPSGRAGYEQYF.

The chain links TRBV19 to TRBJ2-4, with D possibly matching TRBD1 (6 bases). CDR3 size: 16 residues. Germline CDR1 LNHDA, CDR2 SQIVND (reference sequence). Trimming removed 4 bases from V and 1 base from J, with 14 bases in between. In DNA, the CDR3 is TGTGCCAGTAGTAATCTCAGGGGCGCCGCCAAAAACATTCAGTACTTC. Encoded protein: CASSNLRGAAKNIQYF.

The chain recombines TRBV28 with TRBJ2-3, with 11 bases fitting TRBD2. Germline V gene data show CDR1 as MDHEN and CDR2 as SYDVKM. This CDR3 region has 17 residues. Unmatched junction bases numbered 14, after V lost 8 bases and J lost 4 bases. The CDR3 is CASWGTSGSQLPDTQYF. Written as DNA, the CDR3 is TGTGCCAGCTGGGGGACTAGCGGTTCGCAACTCCCAGATACGCAGTATTTT.

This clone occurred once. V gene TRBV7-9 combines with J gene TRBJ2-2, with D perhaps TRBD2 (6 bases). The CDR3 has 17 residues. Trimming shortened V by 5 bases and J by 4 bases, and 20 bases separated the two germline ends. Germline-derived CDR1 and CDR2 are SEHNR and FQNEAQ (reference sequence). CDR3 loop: CASSLSGTWGVTGELFF. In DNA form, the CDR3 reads TGTGCCAGCAGCCTTAGCGGAACCTGGGGGGTCACCGGGGAGCTGTTTTTT.

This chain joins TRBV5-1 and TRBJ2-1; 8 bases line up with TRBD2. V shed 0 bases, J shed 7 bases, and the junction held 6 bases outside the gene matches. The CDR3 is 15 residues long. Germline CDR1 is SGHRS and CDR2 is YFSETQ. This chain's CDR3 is CASSLEGIAGNEQFF. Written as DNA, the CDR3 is TGCGCCAGCAGCTTGGAGGGGATAGCGGGGAATGAGCAGTTCTTC.

CDR3 protein: CASSVVDKNTEAFF. The DNA for the CDR3 is TGTGCCAGCAGCGTAGTCGACAAGAACACTGAAGCTTTCTTT. J is TRBJ1-1 and V is TRBV9; no clear D gene. CDR1 and CDR2 (germline): SGDLS, YYNGEE. This CDR3 contains 14 residues. The V and J ends lost 0 bases and 1 base respectively, with 7 bases between them.

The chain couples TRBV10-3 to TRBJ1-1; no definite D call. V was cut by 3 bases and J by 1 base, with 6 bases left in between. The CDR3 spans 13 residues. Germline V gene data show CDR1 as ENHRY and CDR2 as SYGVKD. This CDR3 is CAISEAGNTEAFF. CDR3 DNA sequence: TGTGCCATCAGTGAAGCAGGGAACACTGAAGCTTTCTTT.

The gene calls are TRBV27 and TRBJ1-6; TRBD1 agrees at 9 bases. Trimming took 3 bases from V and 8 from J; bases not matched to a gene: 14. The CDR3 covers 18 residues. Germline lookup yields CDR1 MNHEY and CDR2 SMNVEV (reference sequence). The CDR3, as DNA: TGTGCCAGCAGTTTCTTATCTCCTAGGACAGGGGCTTATTCACCCCTCCACTTT. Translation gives CASSFLSPRTGAYSPLHF.

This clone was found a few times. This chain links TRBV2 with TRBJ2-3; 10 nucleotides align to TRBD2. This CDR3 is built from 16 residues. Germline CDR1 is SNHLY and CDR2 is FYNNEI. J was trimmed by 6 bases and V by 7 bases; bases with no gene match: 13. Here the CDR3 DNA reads TGTGCCAGCATGTCTAGCGGGAGTCCTCCCCTGGATACGCAGTATTTT. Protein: CASMSSGSPPLDTQYF.